This T cell receptor (beta chain) appears in the sequencing data of a study of T cell changes during pregnancy in multiple sclerosis. The CDR3 spans 13 residues. V dropped 2 bases and J dropped 10 bases, with 14 bases sitting between them. Germline-derived CDR1 and CDR2 are WSHSY and SAAADI. Generated by immunoSEQ multiplex PCR, the TCRdb table keeps only in-frame clones and is missing some. The profile shows 60,000 to 75,000 clones, roughly 90% of them singletons. The sequence came from a female donor with multiple sclerosis, enrolled in a pregnancy study. The genes are TRBV10-2 and TRBJ1-1, with D possibly TRBD1 on 5 matching bases. Sequenced here: peripheral blood, sampled in the third trimester of pregnancy. The CDR3 DNA sequence: TGCGCCAGCAGTGAGATGGGGCTTGGGTTAGCTTTCTTT. Translated: CASSEMGLGLAFF.